This T cell receptor beta chain came from a study of CD8 T cells in Susac syndrome. TEMRA cells were FACS-enriched, while CD8+ and CD4+ T cells were negatively isolated. RNA in amounts of roughly 0.5 to 1 ug was reverse transcribed with random hexamers. Coverage of TCR beta CDR3 amplification by immunoSEQ multiplex PCR extended to 54 Vbeta and 13 Jbeta. TCRdb re-called the immunoSEQ multiplex PCR reads through MiXCR, storing one row per CDR3 protein. The top ten hold about 0.15% of the sample, which has roughly 200,000 distinct CDR3 sequences, about 95% seen once. The CDR3 runs 16 residues. V lost 6 bases, J lost 0 bases, and 17 bases lay in between. The germline CDR1 and CDR2 sequences are MNHNS and SASEGT.

The chain is built from TRBV6-1 and TRBJ1-2; no clear D. The sample taken for sequencing was CD8+ T cells from PBMCs. The TCR originated in a human donor with multiple sclerosis. The CDR3 protein is CASSAGVTAANYGYTF. The CDR3 DNA reads TGTGCCAGCAGCGCCGGGGTAACAGCAGCTAACTATGGCTACACCTTC.